A selection of T cell receptor beta chains follows, all from one sample in a study of early T cells in non-severe SARS-CoV-2 infection. TCRdb recomputed calls from the 5' RACE reads with MiXCR, one row per CDR3 protein. The sample carries 45,000 to 65,000 distinct CDR3 sequences, roughly an eighth recorded once. The sequencing here drew on whole blood, taken at baseline. Receptor source: an adult who was a healthcare worker with PCR-confirmed SARS-CoV-2 infection or an uninfected control (not recorded which). Each CDR3 is given with its conserved first and last residue.

J gene	V gene	CDR3 protein
TRBJ2-1	TRBV7-9	CASSPTSNEQFF
TRBJ2-7	TRBV6-6	CASSTTRGTYEQYF
TRBJ2-7	TRBV28	CASSFSRLAGSEQYF
TRBJ1-2	TRBV7-2	CASSLALGQVIGGYTF
TRBJ2-7	TRBV20-1	CSASSARLAGEGEQYF
TRBJ2-3	TRBV7-9	CASSAGTDTQYF
TRBJ1-4	TRBV10-2	CASRGSRGMTTNEKLFF
TRBJ2-4	TRBV11-2	CASSSDIYIQYF
TRBJ2-4	TRBV7-9	CASSPQPNIQYF
TRBJ2-2	TRBV20-1	CSARDRQGWWNTGELFF
TRBJ2-5	TRBV18	CASSPRSGGLETQYF
TRBJ2-4	TRBV7-2	CASSLAAAPENIQYF
TRBJ2-7	TRBV21-1	CASSAAGTSGGAYEQYF
TRBJ1-1	TRBV20-1	CSARNGGEPEAFF
TRBJ2-2	TRBV6-5	CASSTGQGVVVELFF
TRBJ1-6	TRBV20-1	CSATRGFGSPLHF
TRBJ2-2	TRBV6-4	CASSEGLDTGELFF
TRBJ1-6	TRBV25-1	CATQPGQGNNSPLHF